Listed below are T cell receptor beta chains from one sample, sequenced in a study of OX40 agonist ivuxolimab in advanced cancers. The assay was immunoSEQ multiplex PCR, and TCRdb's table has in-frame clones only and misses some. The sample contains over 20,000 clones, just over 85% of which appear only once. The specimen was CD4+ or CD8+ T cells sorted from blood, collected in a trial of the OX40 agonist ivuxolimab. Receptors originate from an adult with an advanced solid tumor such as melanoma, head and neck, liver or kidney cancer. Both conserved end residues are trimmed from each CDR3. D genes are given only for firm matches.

CDR3aa: ASSRRGTGGFGELF
v_gene: TRBV11-2
d_gene: TRBD1

CDR3aa: ASSLAVTSGSSNTGELF
v_gene: TRBV7-8
d_gene: TRBD2

CDR3aa: SVSDEKLF
v_gene: TRBV29-1
d_gene: -

CDR3aa: ASSAYSGRLYEQY
v_gene: TRBV27
d_gene: TRBD2

CDR3aa: ASSYRTFNEQF
v_gene: TRBV19
d_gene: -

CDR3aa: ASSLFRVGTEAF
v_gene: TRBV28
d_gene: -

CDR3aa: ASSYKGTYEQY
v_gene: TRBV27
d_gene: -

CDR3aa: ASSQAGVEAF
v_gene: TRBV4-1
d_gene: -

CDR3aa: SAEAEVSYT
v_gene: TRBV29-1
d_gene: -

CDR3aa: ASSSPPRYCWAGSCEQY
v_gene: TRBV5-8
d_gene: -

CDR3aa: ASGLGVEEETQY
v_gene: TRBV12-5
d_gene: -

CDR3aa: ASSLDTGYGYT
v_gene: TRBV7-3
d_gene: -

CDR3aa: ASSEAGSQPQH
v_gene: TRBV2
d_gene: -

CDR3aa: ASSMGNRVD
v_gene: TRBV19
d_gene: -

CDR3aa: ASSLTESYEQY
v_gene: TRBV6-6
d_gene: -

CDR3aa: SVEEDRGYEQY
v_gene: TRBV29-1
d_gene: TRBD1

CDR3aa: ATGAAGELF
v_gene: TRBV27
d_gene: -

CDR3aa: AWSAPPGFEQY
v_gene: TRBV30
d_gene: -

CDR3aa: SVEDNYGYT
v_gene: TRBV29-1
d_gene: -

CDR3aa: ASSEVANYGYT
v_gene: TRBV6-1
d_gene: -

CDR3aa: ASSLAVLTGESTEQY
v_gene: TRBV7-6
d_gene: TRBD1

CDR3aa: ASSPISTYNEQF
v_gene: TRBV2
d_gene: -

CDR3aa: ASSSSGQSTDTQY
v_gene: TRBV6-5
d_gene: TRBD1

CDR3aa: ASSRQGYNSPLH
v_gene: TRBV11-3
d_gene: TRBD1

CDR3aa: ASSVGGEREKLF
v_gene: TRBV9
d_gene: -

CDR3aa: ASSQGPGQGSNTEAF
v_gene: TRBV5-1
d_gene: TRBD1

CDR3aa: ASSLVGEQY
v_gene: TRBV11-2
d_gene: -

CDR3aa: ASSHVDTSSSYNEQF
v_gene: TRBV7-9
d_gene: -

CDR3aa: ASSDGFSEQY
v_gene: TRBV2
d_gene: -

CDR3aa: ASRGWGQIIYEQY
v_gene: TRBV2
d_gene: -

CDR3aa: ASSLAILDRGFSNQPQH
v_gene: TRBV5-4
d_gene: TRBD1

CDR3aa: ASSFGTSAFPFYNEQF
v_gene: TRBV11-1
d_gene: TRBD2

CDR3aa: ASSSRDRDTRVETQY
v_gene: TRBV7-9
d_gene: -

CDR3aa: SFEEPSNTGELF
v_gene: TRBV29-1
d_gene: -

CDR3aa: SALEAASYNEQF
v_gene: TRBV29-1
d_gene: -

CDR3aa: ASSLAAASSYEQY
v_gene: TRBV7-9
d_gene: -

CDR3aa: ASSWRTATYEQY
v_gene: TRBV5-5
d_gene: -

CDR3aa: ASSLSGSLLDEQY
v_gene: TRBV27
d_gene: -

CDR3aa: ASPPDAGSYEQY
v_gene: TRBV7-9
d_gene: -

CDR3aa: ASSEGPETYVEQY
v_gene: TRBV6-1
d_gene: -

CDR3aa: ASSRDWETDTQY
v_gene: TRBV19
d_gene: -

CDR3aa: ASSRDRETQY
v_gene: TRBV6-5
d_gene: TRBD1

CDR3aa: ASSESGGAVETQY
v_gene: TRBV9
d_gene: TRBD2

CDR3aa: ASSQRHSVNQPQH
v_gene: TRBV4-1
d_gene: -

CDR3aa: ASSLTSGEETQY
v_gene: TRBV7-9
d_gene: TRBD2

CDR3aa: ASSYSGLAGGMPQY
v_gene: TRBV6-5
d_gene: TRBD2

CDR3aa: ASSLVSMGEQF
v_gene: TRBV5-5
d_gene: -

CDR3aa: ASSSLRNRAGELF
v_gene: TRBV7-9
d_gene: -

CDR3aa: ASSLFPADAN
v_gene: TRBV5-4
d_gene: -

CDR3aa: ASSVGGP
v_gene: TRBV9
d_gene: -

CDR3aa: ASLSPGIAYNEQF
v_gene: TRBV7-9
d_gene: -

CDR3aa: ASSQDLVPTGSPLH
v_gene: TRBV4-1
d_gene: -